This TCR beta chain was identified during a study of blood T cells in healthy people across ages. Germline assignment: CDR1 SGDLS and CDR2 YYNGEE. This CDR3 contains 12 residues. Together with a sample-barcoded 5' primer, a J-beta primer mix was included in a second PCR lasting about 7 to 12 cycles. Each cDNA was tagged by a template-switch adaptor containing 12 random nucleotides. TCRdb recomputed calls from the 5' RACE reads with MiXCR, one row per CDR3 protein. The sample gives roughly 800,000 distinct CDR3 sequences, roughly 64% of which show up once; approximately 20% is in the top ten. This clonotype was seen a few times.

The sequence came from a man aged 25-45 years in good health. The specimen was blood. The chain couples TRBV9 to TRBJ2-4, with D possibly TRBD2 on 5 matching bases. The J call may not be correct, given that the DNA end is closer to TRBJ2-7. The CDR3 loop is CASSVAEGEQYF. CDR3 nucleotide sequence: TGTGCCAGCAGCGTAGCTGAGGGCGAGCAGTACTTC.